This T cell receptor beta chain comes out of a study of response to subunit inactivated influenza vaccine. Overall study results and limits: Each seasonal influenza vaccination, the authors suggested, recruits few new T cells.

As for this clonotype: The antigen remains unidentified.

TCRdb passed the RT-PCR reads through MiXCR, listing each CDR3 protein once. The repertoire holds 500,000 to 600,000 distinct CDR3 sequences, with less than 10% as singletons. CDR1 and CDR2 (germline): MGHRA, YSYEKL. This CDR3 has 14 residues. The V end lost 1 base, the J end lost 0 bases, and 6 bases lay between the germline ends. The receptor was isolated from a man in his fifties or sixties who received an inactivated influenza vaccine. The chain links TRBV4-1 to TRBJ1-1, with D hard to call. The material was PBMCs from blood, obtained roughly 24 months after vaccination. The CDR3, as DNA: TGCGCCAGCAGCCAAGTTTCCATGAACACTGAAGCTTTCTTT. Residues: CASSQVSMNTEAFF.